This T cell receptor beta chain is drawn from a study of molecular identifiers for immune sequencing clone quantification. Study observations and caveats: Clone sizes could be underestimated for highly expanded clones when identical TCR molecules share a barcode. Spiked Jurkat TCR RNA originating from one cell could reportedly be identified amid some 950,000 naive cells. Under 1% of molecules in naive cells, but over 97% of effector molecules, belonged to clones above 20 RNA copies.

The CDR3 length is 14 residues. In regard to this clonotype: The antigen is unknown. Its ends do not fully match the called genes, so a read error is possible.

TCRdb redid the calling of the PCR reads with MiXCR, one entry per CDR3 protein. Of under 600,000 distinct CDR3 sequences listed, about 22% were seen once; the top ten hold 0.7% to 1%. The specimen sequenced was naive CD8+ T cells from blood, with Jurkat cell RNA spiked in. Subset indicated: FACS-sorted CD8+CD4-CCR7+CD45RA+ naive T cells. This chain links TRBV5-3 with TRBJ2-7; a weak D match, TRBD2 (5 bases). TRBV5-3 has ORF status, its function being uncertain. This TCR was sampled from a human donor in good health. Some libraries in this study had Jurkat cell RNA spiked in. As DNA, the CDR3 is TGTGCCAGCAGCTCCCTGACTAACTCCTACGAGCAGTACTTC. Amino acids: CASSSLTNSYEQYF.